This T cell receptor beta chain was captured by sequencing in a study of T-cell reconstitution after alpha-beta-depleted transplantation in children. Regarding this clonotype: Its specificity is not known.

Trimming took 7 bases from V and 0 from J; bases not matched to a gene: 8. This CDR3 contains 16 residues. Study results and limitations: Several hundred rapidly expanded clones from non-depleted graft cells reportedly supplied alpha-beta T cells about two months post-transplant. Newly made T cells mostly supplied T-cell counts and diversity one year after transplant. Surviving recipient cells, namely T cells and thymic progenitors, were the source of high day-60 TCRbeta diversity in some patients.

The library targeted TCRbeta and was prepared with unique molecular identifiers. TCRdb fed the PCR reads into MiXCR, producing one record per CDR3 protein. The data hold 900,000 or so distinct CDR3 sequences, with roughly 15% observed a single time. Sequences were derived from PBMCs, mostly from graft donor cells, sampled 360 days after TCRalphabeta/CD19-depleted stem cell transplant. The chain is built from TRBV12-3 or TRBV12-4 and TRBJ1-1, with 10 bases matching TRBD1. This TCR derives from a male patient under 18 who had a stem cell transplant for acute lymphoblastic leukemia, so the T cells may come from the graft donor. The CDR3 reads CASKTDRGAMNTEAFF. The DNA of the CDR3 is TGTGCCAGCAAGACGGACAGGGGGGCTATGAACACTGAAGCTTTCTTT.